One and the same sample provided the 23 T cell receptor beta chains below, sequenced in a study of T cell repertoires in cytomegalovirus infection. MiXCR, run by TCRdb on the reads, gives a single entry per CDR3 protein. The sample consists of more than 200,000 distinct CDR3 sequences, roughly 10% of them appearing once. Sequenced: PBMCs. The receptors come from a human donor in good health (CMV status not recorded). Some clones in this sample may be carry-over from other donors' samples.

This clonotype appeared many times. This sequence joins TRBV7-2 and TRBJ2-2; a weak D match, TRBD2 (5 bases). The CDR3 runs 13 residues. Trimming pared 2 bases from V and 5 bases from J, leaving 6 bases between. Germline V gene lookup returns CDR1 SGHTA and CDR2 FQGNSA. CDR3 in DNA: TGTGCCAGCAGCTTAACGGGAACCGGGGAGCTGTTTTTT. This codes for CASSLTGTGELFF.

This clonotype turned up a few times. This sequence joins TRBV20-1 and TRBJ1-5, with TRBD1 matching 8 bases. This CDR3 comprises 14 residues. Trimming cost V 6 bases and J 2 bases; bases outside gene matches: 6. CDR1 is DFQATT and CDR2 is SNEGSKA in the germline V gene (reference sequence). CDR3 DNA sequence: TGCAGTGCCCCGGGACAGGCCCGCAATCAGCCCCAGCATTTT. Residues: CSAPGQARNQPQHF.

The rearrangement links TRBV30 to TRBJ2-1, with D perhaps matching TRBD2 (6 bases). Germline V lookup: CDR1 GTSNPN, CDR2 SVGIG (reference sequence). The CDR3 runs 13 residues. Trimming removed 5 bases from V and 5 bases from J, with 13 bases in between. This CDR3 reads CAWREYAHNEQFF. CDR3 in DNA: TGTGCCTGGCGGGAGTACGCACACAATGAGCAGTTCTTC.

This clonotype was found a few times. V is TRBV12-3 or TRBV12-4 and J is TRBJ2-1, with 10 bases identical to TRBD1. CDR3 length: 16 residues. V was pared by 7 bases and J by 0 bases, with 6 bases of the junction left unmatched. The chain's CDR3 is CASTPGQGGSYNEQFF. The CDR3 DNA reads as TGTGCCAGCACCCCCGGACAGGGGGGCTCCTACAATGAGCAGTTCTTC.

This clonotype was seen a few times. The chain employs TRBV7-3 and TRBJ1-1; 8 nucleotides agree with TRBD1. V trimming: 2 bases; J trimming: 0 bases; junction bases outside the gene matches: 5. Germline CDR1 reads SGHTA; CDR2 reads FQGTGA. The CDR3 sequence is 16 residues long. DNA of the CDR3: TGTGCCAGCAGCTTACTGGGACAGGTTATGAACACTGAAGCTTTCTTT. It encodes CASSLLGQVMNTEAFF.

The chain recombines TRBV20-1 with TRBJ2-1, with D perhaps matching TRBD1 (6 bases). CDR1 and CDR2 (germline): DFQATT, SNEGSKA (reference sequence). This CDR3 has 13 amino acids. Trimming shortened V by 3 bases and J by 9 bases, and 15 bases separated the two germline ends. The CDR3 nucleotides read TGCAGTGCTAGGCCACAGGGAATCACTGAGCAGTTCTTC. Residues: CSARPQGITEQFF.

This clonotype was found many times. In nucleotides, the CDR3 is TGTGCCAGCAGCCCCAGGGGGCTCTACACCGGGGAGCTGTTTTTT. This encodes CASSPRGLYTGELFF. This sequence joins TRBV7-2 and TRBJ2-2; the match to TRBD1 covers 8 bases. CDR3 size: 15 residues. Germline V gene lookup returns CDR1 SGHTA and CDR2 FQGNSA. V dropped 5 bases and J dropped 3; count of bases not matched to a gene: 5.

This clonotype was seen at least ten times. The rearrangement joins TRBV7-9 to TRBJ2-3; TRBD1 is a possible D gene (6 bases). Germline V CDR1 and CDR2: SEHNR, FQNEAQ (reference sequence). The CDR3 has 14 residues. V was pared by 6 bases and J by 2 bases, with 12 bases between. The CDR3 nucleotides read TGTGCCAGCAGTTCCAGGGGTTACACAGATACGCAGTATTTT. Translation gives CASSSRGYTDTQYF.

At least ten counts were recorded for this clonotype. The V call is TRBV7-2, the J call TRBJ2-3, with D possibly matching TRBD2 (6 bases). The CDR3 extends over 11 amino acids. V was clipped by 4 bases and J by 9 bases, with 8 bases between them. From germline, CDR1 is SGHTA and CDR2 FQGNSA. This CDR3 reads CASSSLATQYF. The DNA for the CDR3 is TGTGCCAGCAGCTCACTAGCAACGCAGTATTTT.

This clonotype has a count of ten or more. V usage is TRBV28 and J usage is TRBJ1-2, with D unclear. The CDR3 loop spans 13 amino acids. Looked up from germline, CDR1 is MDHEN and CDR2 is SYDVKM. V lost 1 base to trimming and J lost 4 bases, with 7 bases between them. CDR3 sequence (DNA): TGTGCCAGCAGTTTATCAGGACCCTATGGCTACACCTTC. This gives the protein CASSLSGPYGYTF.

V and J are TRBV12-3 or TRBV12-4 and TRBJ2-5; D not resolved. V shed 0 bases and J shed 5 bases, with 10 bases lying between them. The CDR3 loop spans 14 amino acids. In DNA, the CDR3 is TGTGCCAGCAGTTTAGCGCAGAACGTGGAGACCCAGTACTTC. As protein: CASSLAQNVETQYF.

Only a few counts were recorded for this clonotype. The genes are TRBV11-2 and TRBJ1-2; the match to TRBD1 covers 8 bases. CDR1 and CDR2 from the germline V gene are SGHAT and FQNNGV. V lost 4 bases and J lost 4; bases outside the gene matches: 23. The CDR3 has 20 residues. The CDR3 region has the DNA TGTGCCAGCAGCTCCCTTTCTACCCCTTTCGGACAGGGTAGAAGCTATGGCTACACCTTC. This gives the protein CASSSLSTPFGQGRSYGYTF.

Many counts were recorded for this clonotype. The J gene is TRBJ1-5, the V gene TRBV7-8, with a tentative D call TRBD1 (6 bases). CDR3 size: 16 residues. From germline, CDR1 is SGHVS and CDR2 FQNEAQ. Trimming left V 1 base short and J 0 bases short, with 10 bases between. CDR3 sequence: CASSLDTGYSNQPQHF. CDR3 coding DNA: TGTGCCAGCAGCTTAGACACAGGGTATAGCAATCAGCCCCAGCATTTT. Complete variable domain (other parts from reference TRBV7-8 and TRBJ1-5): GAGVSQSPRYKVAKRGQDVALRCDPISGHVSLFWYQQALGQGPEFLTYFQNEAQLDKSGLPSDRFFAERPEGSVSTLKIQRTQQEDSAVYLCASSLDTGYSNQPQHFGDGTRLSIL.

The table lists this clonotype with many counts. The CDR3 here is CATSRDLSNSPLHF. Here the CDR3 DNA reads TGTGCCACCAGCAGAGATCTGAGTAATTCACCCCTCCACTTT. The rearrangement joins TRBV15 to TRBJ1-6; D remains unclear. The CDR3 extends over 14 amino acids. V lost 0 bases, J lost 6 bases, and 6 bases lay in between. CDR1 is LNHNV, CDR2 YYDKDF, per germline (reference sequence).

This clonotype showed up many times. The rearrangement uses TRBV6-2 or TRBV6-3 and TRBJ2-1; 12 bases align to TRBD1. Germline assignment: CDR1 MNHEY and CDR2 SVGEGT. J was trimmed by 8 bases and V by 1 base; bases with no gene match: 9. CDR3 length: 17 amino acids. This CDR3 reads CASSYFLGTGGRDEQFF. The CDR3 DNA sequence: TGTGCCAGCAGTTACTTCCTCGGGACAGGGGGCAGGGATGAGCAGTTCTTC.

The chain is built from TRBV28 and TRBJ1-5; tentatively, D is TRBD1 (5 bases). CDR3 length: 16 residues. V lost 3 bases, J lost 7 bases, and 19 bases lay in between. The V gene's germline CDR1 is MDHEN and CDR2 SYDVKM. CDR3 sequence reads: CASSLGGITGRQPQHF. The CDR3 DNA follows: TGTGCCAGCAGTTTGGGGGGAATCACGGGGCGCCAGCCCCAGCATTTT.

This clonotype was counted at least ten times. In nucleotides, the CDR3 is TGTGCCAGCAGCTTGCTGGCTGGCGGGGAGCTGTTTTTT. Translating it yields CASSLLAGGELFF. The genes are TRBV7-8 and TRBJ2-2; D ambiguous. With 3 bases removed from V and 7 bases from J, the gap between germline ends came to 9 bases. Germline V CDR1 and CDR2: SGHVS, FQNEAQ. The CDR3 totals 13 residues.

The J gene is TRBJ2-6, the V gene TRBV28, with D hard to call. CDR1 and CDR2 (germline): MDHEN, SYDVKM. With 4 bases removed from V and 0 bases from J, the gap between germline ends came to 7 bases. CDR3 length equals 15 residues. The DNA of the CDR3 is TGTGCCAGCAGTTATTGGAGCTCTGGGGCCAACGTCCTGACTTTC. Translating gives CASSYWSSGANVLTF.

In its sample, this clonotype was seen many times. This CDR3 is CASSLFSKGTQYF. DNA of the CDR3: TGTGCCAGCAGTTTATTCTCTAAGGGGACCCAGTACTTC. The chain is built from TRBV28 and TRBJ2-5; D unclear. CDR1 is MDHEN, CDR2 SYDVKM, per germline. CDR3 length: 13 amino acids. V lost 1 base, J lost 7 bases, and 10 bases lay in between.

This clonotype has a handful of counts. This chain connects TRBV11-2 to TRBJ1-1, with D possibly matching TRBD1 (6 bases). Germline V gene sequence: CDR1 SGHAT, CDR2 FQNNGV. Trimming shortened V by 1 base and J by 5 bases, and 14 bases separated the two germline ends. This CDR3 region has 15 residues. The DNA for the CDR3 is TGTGCCAGCAGCTTAGCAGAGGGGGGAGATACTGAAGCTTTCTTT. This encodes CASSLAEGGDTEAFF.

This clonotype was detected ten times or more. The V call is TRBV12-3 or TRBV12-4, the J call TRBJ2-1; D is unresolved. V lost 2 bases, J lost 10 bases, and 12 bases lay in between. The CDR3 loop spans 13 amino acids. The DNA for the CDR3 is TGTGCCAGCAGTTTAACCCCATCTAGAGAGCAGTTCTTC. This codes for CASSLTPSREQFF.

This clonotype came up many times. The rearrangement uses TRBV6-2 or TRBV6-3 and TRBJ1-6, with D possibly matching TRBD1 (5 bases). Germline lookup yields CDR1 MNHEY and CDR2 SVGEGT. The V end lost 6 bases, the J end lost 7 bases, and 13 bases lay between the germline ends. This CDR3 has 14 amino acids. As DNA, the CDR3 is TGTGCCAGCAGCTTTAGGGGCCTGAATTCACCCCTCCACTTT. Protein product: CASSFRGLNSPLHF.

This sequence joins TRBV15 and TRBJ1-3; tentatively, D is TRBD1 (5 bases). Germline V gene lookup returns CDR1 LNHNV and CDR2 YYDKDF (reference sequence). CDR3 size: 17 residues. Trimming shortened V by 0 bases and J by 0 bases, and 12 bases separated the two germline ends. CDR3 coding DNA: TGTGCCACCAGCAGAGATACAGACAGTCGCTCTGGAAACACCATATATTTT. Its protein product is CATSRDTDSRSGNTIYF.